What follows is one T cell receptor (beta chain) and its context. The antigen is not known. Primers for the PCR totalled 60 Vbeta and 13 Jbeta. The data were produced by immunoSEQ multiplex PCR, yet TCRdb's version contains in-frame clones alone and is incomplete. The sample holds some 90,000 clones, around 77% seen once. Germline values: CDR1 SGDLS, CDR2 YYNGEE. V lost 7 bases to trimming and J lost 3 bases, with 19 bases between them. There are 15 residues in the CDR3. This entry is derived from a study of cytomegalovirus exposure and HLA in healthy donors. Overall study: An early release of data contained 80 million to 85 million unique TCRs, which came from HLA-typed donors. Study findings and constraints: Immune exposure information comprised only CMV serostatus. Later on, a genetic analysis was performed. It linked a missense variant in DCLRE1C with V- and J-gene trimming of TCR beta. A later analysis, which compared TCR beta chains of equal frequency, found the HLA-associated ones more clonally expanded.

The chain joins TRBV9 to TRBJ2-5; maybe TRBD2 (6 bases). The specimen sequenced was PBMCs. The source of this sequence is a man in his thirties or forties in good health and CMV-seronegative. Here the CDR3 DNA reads TGTGCCAGCTCTCACTACGGGAGCGACGAAGAGACCCAGTACTTC. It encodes CASSHYGSDEETQYF. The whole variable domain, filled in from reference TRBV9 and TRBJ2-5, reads DSGVTQTPKHLITATGQRVTLRCSPRSGDLSVYWYQQSLDQGLQFLIQYYNGEERAKGNILERFSAQQFPDLHSELNLSSLELGDSALYFCASSHYGSDEETQYFGPGTRLLVL.